These 23 T cell receptor beta chains were all obtained from the same sample, sequenced in a study of tumor and adjacent non-tumor tissue in lung cancer. The template was RNA from unsorted bulk tissue. A modified ARM-PCR protocol with three rounds of nested PCR amplified TCRbeta. Using its own MiXCR run on the multiplex PCR reads, TCRdb lists one record per CDR3 protein. The table shows over 130,000 distinct CDR3 sequences, with around 67% occurring only once. Sequenced sample: lung tumor tissue. The receptor set was obtained from a man in his 60s with small cell lung cancer.

Remarks on this clonotype: Sequence at one end of the junction differs from germline and may be a read error. J is TRBJ2-7 and V is TRBV20-1; 8 bases agree with TRBD2. The CDR3 consists of 14 residues. Germline CDR1 DFQATT, CDR2 SNEGSKA (reference sequence). The CDR3 loop is CSARRLANSYERYF. The CDR3 nucleotides read TGCAGTGCCAGAAGACTAGCGAACTCCTACGAGCGGTACTTC.

The CDR3 loop is CASSSAPETQPNEQFF. CDR3 sequence (DNA): TGTGCCAGCAGCTCAGCGCCGGAGACGCAGCCCAATGAGCAGTTCTTC. The rearrangement links TRBV11-1 to TRBJ2-1; no clear D gene. The CDR3 is 16 amino acids. Deletions cut 4 bases from V and 6 bases from J, with 19 bases between. Germline V CDR1 and CDR2: SGHAT, FQDESV (reference sequence).

This clonotype was recorded a few times. It may be a read error: a sequence one base away is much more abundant. The chain recombines TRBV20-1 with TRBJ2-5; D may be TRBD2 (6 bases). Trimming left V 4 bases short and J 1 base short, with 16 bases between. From germline, CDR1 is DFQATT and CDR2 SNEGSKA (reference sequence). This CDR3 is built from 15 residues. In DNA form, the CDR3 reads TGCAGTGCTACCTCCGGGGCTAGCGCCCAAGAGACCCAGTACTTC. It translates to CSATSGASAQETQYF.

About this clonotype: This may be a read error: a much more frequent sequence differs by one nucleotide. The chain carries TRBV20-1 and TRBJ2-3; 7 bases align to TRBD2. This CDR3 comprises 13 residues. The V gene's germline CDR1 is DFQATT and CDR2 SNEGSKA (reference sequence). The CDR3 DNA sequence: TGCGGTGCTAGTGCGGGAGCTATAGATACGCAGTATTTT. It is translated as CGASAGAIDTQYF.

As for this clonotype: A much larger clone sits a single nucleotide away, making a read error possible. The chain is built from TRBV20-1 and TRBJ2-7; 7 bases fit TRBD2. Trimming at V came to 0 bases and at J to 9 bases, leaving 5 bases not matched to a gene. Germline lookup yields CDR1 DFQATT and CDR2 SNEGSKA (reference sequence). The CDR3 consists of 12 residues. The CDR3, as DNA: TGCAGTGCTAGAGAGTGGGACTATGTGCAGTACTTC. This codes for CSAREWDYVQYF.

Concerning this clonotype itself: A much larger clone differs by one base, so this may be a read error. This rearrangement joins TRBV6-1 to TRBJ2-7, with TRBD1 as a possible D gene (5 bases). Germline loops: CDR1 MNHNS, CDR2 SASEGT. This CDR3 is 14 amino acids long. Here the CDR3 DNA reads TGTGTCAGCACCAAAGGGGCAGGGTCCTACGAGCAGTACTTC. Translating gives CVSTKGAGSYEQYF.

Comment on this clonotype: Sequence at one end of the junction differs from germline and may be a read error. The chain is built from TRBV7-8 and TRBJ2-5, with D possibly being TRBD1 or TRBD2 (5 bases each). The germline V gene has CDR1 SGHVS and CDR2 FQNEAQ. The CDR3 has 15 residues. The CDR3 here is CTSSALWGTQETQYF. Here the CDR3 DNA reads TGTACCAGCAGCGCCTTATGGGGGACCCAAGAGACCCAGTACTTC.

This clonotype came up once. This sequence joins TRBV11-2 and TRBJ2-7, with 13 nucleotides matching TRBD2. Germline CDR1 reads SGHAT; CDR2 reads FQNNGV. This CDR3 comprises 15 residues. V shed 3 bases and J 3 bases; nucleotides not matched to a gene: 2. CDR3 loop: CASSLRTSGSYEQYF. For the CDR3, the DNA is TGTGCCAGCAGCTTGAGGACTAGCGGGAGCTACGAGCAGTACTTC.

This CDR3 reads CASGQSRGCEQFF. Written as DNA, the CDR3 is TGTGCCAGCGGACAGTCGCGGGGCTGTGAGCAGTTCTTC. V and J are TRBV6-5 and TRBJ2-1; D possibly uses TRBD1 or TRBD2 (6 bases each). Germline values: CDR1 MNHEY, CDR2 SVGAGI. The CDR3 totals 13 residues. V lost 8 bases, J lost 9 bases, and 17 bases lay in between.

A remark on this clonotype: A much larger clone sits a single nucleotide away, making a read error possible. This sequence joins TRBV20-1 and TRBJ2-5; weak D call: TRBD2 (6 bases). The CDR3 spans 14 residues. Germline values: CDR1 DFQATT, CDR2 SNEGSKA (reference sequence). CDR3 loop: CTAREPQGGETQYF. The CDR3 DNA follows: TGCACTGCTAGAGAACCCCAGGGAGGAGAGACCCAGTACTTC.

The rearrangement uses TRBV7-9 and TRBJ2-1; the D gene is possibly TRBD1 (5 bases). CDR1 and CDR2 (germline): SEHNR, FQNEAQ (reference sequence). This CDR3 contains 14 residues. Trimming cost V 0 bases and J 11 bases, with 14 bases left between them. CDR3 in amino acids: CASSLASPGSKQFF. DNA for the CDR3: TGTGCCAGCAGCTTAGCGTCCCCAGGGTCCAAGCAGTTCTTC.

Comments on this clonotype: At one boundary the junction diverges from the germline segment, which might be a read error. The chain has TRBV11-3 and TRBJ2-7; D is undetermined. This CDR3 contains 13 residues. Germline V CDR1 and CDR2: SGHNT, YENEEA. The CDR3 DNA follows: TGTGCCAGCAGCGAAGGTGATTCCTACGGGCAGTACTTC. Its protein product is CASSEGDSYGQYF.

DNA for the CDR3: TGTGCCAGCAGCCGGACAGGGGGCTCCTACAACCAGTACTTC. Translating gives CASSRTGGSYNQYF. The rearrangement links TRBV11-1 to TRBJ2-7; 11 nucleotides line up with TRBD1. This CDR3 has 14 amino acids. Losses at the gene ends were 5 bases for V and 10 bases for J; bases not matched to a gene: 10. CDR1 SGHAT and CDR2 FQDESV come from the germline V gene (reference sequence).

Regarding this clonotype: Given the absence of the conserved phenylalanine or tryptophan at the CDR3 end, a read error is likely. The limits of the CDR3 on the DNA are not certain, so only TCRdb's listed CDR3 is given. The chain joins TRBV20-1 to TRBJ1-1. From germline, CDR1 is DFQATT and CDR2 SNEGSKA (reference sequence). Inclusive of both ends, the CDR3 amounts to 15 amino acids. The CDR3 reads CSARDPAVMNTDAIY.

A note on this clonotype: At one end the junction does not follow the germline gene, possibly because of a read error. The gene calls are TRBV6-6 and TRBJ2-1; TRBD1 might be the D (5 bases). This CDR3 contains 16 residues. Per germline, CDR1 MNHNY and CDR2 SVGAGI (reference sequence). The CDR3 loop is CAISSTGHPSYNEQFF. CDR3 coding DNA: TGTGCCATCAGTTCCACAGGTCATCCCTCCTATAATGAGCAGTTCTTC.

This chain uses TRBV14 with TRBJ2-5, with TRBD2 identical over 9 bases. Germline CDR1 SGHDN, CDR2 FVKESK. The CDR3 totals 15 residues. The trim removed 5 bases at V and 3 bases at J, leaving 7 bases unmatched. As DNA, the CDR3 is TGTGCCAGCAGCTATGGGACTAGCCTGGAAGAGACCCAGTACTTC. Residues: CASSYGTSLEETQYF.

Note on this clonotype: One base away lies a much larger clone, so this may be a sequencing read error. The gene calls are TRBV24-1 and TRBJ2-1; unclear D gene. V lost 3 bases and J 1 base, leaving 3 bases between the germline ends. CDR3 length equals 13 residues. Germline CDR1 and CDR2: KGHDR and SFDVKD. CDR3 amino acids: CATSDGSYNEQFF. CDR3 DNA: TGTGCCACCAGTGATGGGTCCTACAATGAGCAGTTCTTC.

Details on this clonotype: The junction departs from germline at one end; a sequencing error may be responsible. J is TRBJ2-7 and V is TRBV12-3 or TRBV12-4; D gene uncertain. This CDR3 contains 13 residues. CDR3 amino acids: CASSFDDGYEQYF. The CDR3, as DNA: TGTGCCAGCAGTTTTGATGATGGTTACGAGCAGTATTTC.

To note about this clonotype: Its ends do not fully match the called genes, so a read error is possible. The rearrangement links TRBV11-1 to TRBJ1-2; unclear D gene. The germline V gene has CDR1 SGHAT and CDR2 FQDESV (reference sequence). The CDR3 has 13 residues. CDR3 nucleotides: TGTGCCAGCAGCTTAGATGCGGCGTATGGCTATACCTTC. It specifies CASSLDAAYGYTF.

Comment on this clonotype: A much larger clone differs from this one at a single base, so this may be a read error. As the CDR3 is not closed by the conserved phenylalanine or tryptophan, this likely results from a read error. The rearrangement uses TRBV30 and TRBJ2-5; 15 bases agree with TRBD2. V shed 0 bases, J shed 5 bases, and the junction held 10 bases outside the gene matches. This CDR3 comprises 18 residues. CDR1 is GTSNPN and CDR2 is SVGIG in the germline V gene (reference sequence). The CDR3 loop reads CAWSVRTSGRVHRETQYY. As DNA, the CDR3 is TGTGCCTGGAGTGTTCGGACTAGCGGGAGGGTTCATCGGGAGACCCAGTACTAC.

This clonotype was counted ten times or more. The chain employs TRBV12-3 or TRBV12-4 and TRBJ2-1; D tentatively reads TRBD1 or TRBD2 (5 bases each). This CDR3 is built from 14 residues. The V end lost 7 bases, the J end lost 2 bases, and 12 bases lay between the germline ends. CDR3 sequence: CASKGTGTYNEQFF. The CDR3 region has the DNA TGTGCCAGCAAGGGGACCGGGACCTACAATGAGCAGTTCTTC.

There are a few counts of this clonotype. This is likely a read error, given that the CDR3 carries no conserved phenylalanine or tryptophan at its end. Here the CDR3 DNA reads TGTGCCAGCAGTTCACTGGCCGGGGAGCTGTTTTTA. Protein sequence: CASSSLAGELFL. The J gene is TRBJ2-2, the V gene TRBV6-2 or TRBV6-3; no clear D. V gave up 4 bases and J gave up 6 bases, with 6 bases separating them. There are 12 residues in the CDR3. Germline CDR1 is MNHEY and CDR2 is SVGEGT.

As to this clonotype: A much larger clonotype is one base distant, so this may be a read error. The V and J genes are TRBV20-1 and TRBJ2-1, with 12 bases matching TRBD2. CDR3 length equals 17 residues. After removal of 2 bases from V and 8 bases from J, the junction contained 13 bases not matched to a gene. Germline CDR1 reads DFQATT; CDR2 reads SNEGSKA (reference sequence). CDR3 DNA: TGCAGTGCTAGAAGTCTGCTTCTAGCGGGAGGGCCCTATGAGCAGTTCTTC. This gives the protein CSARSLLLAGGPYEQFF.